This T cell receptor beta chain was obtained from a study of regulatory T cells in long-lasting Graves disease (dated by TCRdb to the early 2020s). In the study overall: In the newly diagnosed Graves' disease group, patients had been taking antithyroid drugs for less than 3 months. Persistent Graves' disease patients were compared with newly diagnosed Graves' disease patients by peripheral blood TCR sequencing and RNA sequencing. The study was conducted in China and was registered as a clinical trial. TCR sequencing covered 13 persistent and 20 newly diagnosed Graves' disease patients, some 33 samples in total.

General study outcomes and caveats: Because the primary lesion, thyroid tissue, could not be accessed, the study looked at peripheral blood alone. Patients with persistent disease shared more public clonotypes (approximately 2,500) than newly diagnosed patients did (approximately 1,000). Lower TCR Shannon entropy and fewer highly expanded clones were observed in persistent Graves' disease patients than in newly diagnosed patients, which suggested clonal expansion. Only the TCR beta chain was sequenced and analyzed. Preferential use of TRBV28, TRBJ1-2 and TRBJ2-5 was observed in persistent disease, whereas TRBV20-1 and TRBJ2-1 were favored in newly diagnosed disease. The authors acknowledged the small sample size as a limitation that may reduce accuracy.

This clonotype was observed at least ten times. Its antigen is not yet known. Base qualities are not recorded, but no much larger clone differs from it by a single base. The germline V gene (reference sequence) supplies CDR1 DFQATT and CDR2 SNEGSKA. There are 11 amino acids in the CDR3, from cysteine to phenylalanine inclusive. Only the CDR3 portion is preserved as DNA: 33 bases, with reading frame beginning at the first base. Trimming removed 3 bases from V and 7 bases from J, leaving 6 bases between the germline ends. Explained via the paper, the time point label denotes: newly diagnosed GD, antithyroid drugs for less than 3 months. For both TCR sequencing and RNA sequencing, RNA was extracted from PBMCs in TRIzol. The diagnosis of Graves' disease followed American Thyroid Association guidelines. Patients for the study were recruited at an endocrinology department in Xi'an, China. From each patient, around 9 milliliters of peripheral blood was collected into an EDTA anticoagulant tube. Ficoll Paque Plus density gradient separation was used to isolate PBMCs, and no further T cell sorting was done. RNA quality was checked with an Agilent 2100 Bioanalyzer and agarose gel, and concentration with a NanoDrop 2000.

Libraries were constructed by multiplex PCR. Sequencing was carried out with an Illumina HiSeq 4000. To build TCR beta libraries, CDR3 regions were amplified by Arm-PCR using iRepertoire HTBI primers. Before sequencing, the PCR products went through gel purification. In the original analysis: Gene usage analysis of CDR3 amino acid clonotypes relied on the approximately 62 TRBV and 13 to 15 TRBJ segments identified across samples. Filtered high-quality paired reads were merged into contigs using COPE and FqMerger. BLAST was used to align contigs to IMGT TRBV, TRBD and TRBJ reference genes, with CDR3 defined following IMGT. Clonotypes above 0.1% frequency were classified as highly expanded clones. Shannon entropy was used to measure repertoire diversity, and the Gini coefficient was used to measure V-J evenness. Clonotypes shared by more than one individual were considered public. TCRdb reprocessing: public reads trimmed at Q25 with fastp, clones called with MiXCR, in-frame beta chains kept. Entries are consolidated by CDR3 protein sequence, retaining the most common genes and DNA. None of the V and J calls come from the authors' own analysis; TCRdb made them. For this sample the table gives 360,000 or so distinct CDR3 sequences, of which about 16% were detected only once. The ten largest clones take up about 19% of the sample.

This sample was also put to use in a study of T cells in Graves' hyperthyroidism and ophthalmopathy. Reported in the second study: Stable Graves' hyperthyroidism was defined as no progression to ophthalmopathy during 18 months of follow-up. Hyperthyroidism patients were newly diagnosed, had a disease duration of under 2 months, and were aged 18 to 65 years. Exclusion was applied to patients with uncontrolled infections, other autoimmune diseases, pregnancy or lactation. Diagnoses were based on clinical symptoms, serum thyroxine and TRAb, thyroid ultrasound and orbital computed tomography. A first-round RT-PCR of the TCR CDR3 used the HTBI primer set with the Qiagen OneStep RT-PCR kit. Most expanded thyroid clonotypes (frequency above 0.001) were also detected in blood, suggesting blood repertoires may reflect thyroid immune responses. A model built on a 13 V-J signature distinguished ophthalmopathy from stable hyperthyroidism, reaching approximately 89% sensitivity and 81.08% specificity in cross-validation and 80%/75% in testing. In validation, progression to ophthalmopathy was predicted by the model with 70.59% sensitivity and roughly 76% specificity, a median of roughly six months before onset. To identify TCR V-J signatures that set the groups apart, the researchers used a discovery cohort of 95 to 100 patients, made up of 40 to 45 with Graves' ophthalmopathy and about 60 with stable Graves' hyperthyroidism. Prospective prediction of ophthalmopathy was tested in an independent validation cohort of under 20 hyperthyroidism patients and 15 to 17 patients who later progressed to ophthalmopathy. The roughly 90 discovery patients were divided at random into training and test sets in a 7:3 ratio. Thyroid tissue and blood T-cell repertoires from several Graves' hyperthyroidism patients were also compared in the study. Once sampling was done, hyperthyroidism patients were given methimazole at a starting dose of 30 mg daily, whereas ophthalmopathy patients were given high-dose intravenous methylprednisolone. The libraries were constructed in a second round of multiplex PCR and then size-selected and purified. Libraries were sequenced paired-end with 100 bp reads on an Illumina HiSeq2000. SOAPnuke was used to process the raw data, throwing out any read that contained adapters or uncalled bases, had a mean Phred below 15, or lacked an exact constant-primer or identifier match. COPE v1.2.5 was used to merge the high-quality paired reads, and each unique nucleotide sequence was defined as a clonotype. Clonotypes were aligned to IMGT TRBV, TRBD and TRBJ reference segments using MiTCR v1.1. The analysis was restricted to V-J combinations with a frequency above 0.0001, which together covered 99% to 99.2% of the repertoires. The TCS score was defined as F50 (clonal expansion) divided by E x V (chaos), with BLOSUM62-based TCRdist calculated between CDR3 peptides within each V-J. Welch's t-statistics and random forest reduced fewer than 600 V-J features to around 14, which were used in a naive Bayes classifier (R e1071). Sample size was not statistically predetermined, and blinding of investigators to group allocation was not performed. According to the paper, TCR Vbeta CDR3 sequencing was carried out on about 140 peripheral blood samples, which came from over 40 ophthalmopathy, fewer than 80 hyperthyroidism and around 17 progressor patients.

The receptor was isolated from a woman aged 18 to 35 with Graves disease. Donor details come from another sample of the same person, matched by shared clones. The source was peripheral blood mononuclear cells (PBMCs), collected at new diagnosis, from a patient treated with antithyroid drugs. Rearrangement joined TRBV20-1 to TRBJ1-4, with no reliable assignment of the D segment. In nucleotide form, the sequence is TGCAGTGCTAGTCGATCTGAAAAACTGTTTTTT. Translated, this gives CSASRSEKLFF.